This T cell receptor (beta chain) was captured in a study of molecular identifiers for immune sequencing clone quantification. This clonotype was seen at least ten times. Antigen specificity is unknown. The CDR3 is made up of 17 amino acids. CDR1 is SGHTA and CDR2 is FQGTGA in the germline V gene. V lost 1 base, J lost 2 bases, and 15 bases lay in between. Broader study findings: In naive cells, clones above 20 RNA copies held under 1% of molecules, whereas in effector cells they held over 97%. Investigators reportedly could detect spiked Jurkat TCR RNA from one cell among some 940,000 naive cells.

TCRdb redid the calling of the PCR reads with MiXCR, one entry per CDR3 protein. The table has about 500,000 distinct CDR3 sequences, around 25% seen once. CD8+CD4-CCR7+CD45RA+ sorting gave the naive CD8 T cells. The chain combines TRBV7-3 with TRBJ2-1; weak D call: TRBD2 (5 bases). The TCR sequence derives from a human donor in good health. Some libraries in this study had Jurkat cell RNA spiked in. Source material: naive CD8+ T cells from blood, with Jurkat cell RNA spiked in. Subset indicated: FACS-sorted CD8+CD4-CCR7+CD45RA+ naive T cells. In nucleotides, the CDR3 is TGTGCCAGCAGCTTAATGTCCGGCGGGCCTCCCTACAATGAGCAGTTCTTC. Protein sequence: CASSLMSGGPPYNEQFF. The full variable domain, in which reference TRBV7-3 and TRBJ2-1 provide the parts outside the CDR3, is GAGVSQTPSNKVTEKGKYVELRCDPISGHTALYWYRQSLGQGPEFLIYFQGTGAADDSGLPNDRFFAVRPEGSVSTLKIQRTERGDSAVYLCASSLMSGGPPYNEQFFGPGTRLTVL.